This entry describes one T cell receptor beta chain. This clone was seen only a few times. The specificity of this receptor is unknown. One base away there is no much larger clone; base qualities are not given. Each collaborating institution followed its own protocols to collect whole blood in K2EDTA tubes. Collaborator samples were shipped for TCRbeta analysis as frozen whole blood, isolated PBMCs, or DNA extracted from either sample type. These data belong to a study of blood T cell repertoires in COVID-19 (TCRdb year 2020). Background on the whole study: The collaborator samples originated in the United States, Italy and Spain and spanned the acute and convalescent phases of COVID-19. The sample metadata nearly always contained a de-identified subject ID, COVID-19 status, age in years and sex. The dataset comprised deeply sampled blood TCRbeta repertoires from subjects exposed to, actively infected with, or recovered from COVID-19. The prospective study material was composed of cDNA or gDNA derived from T cells, B-cell-depleted T cells, or PBMCs. Where HLA class I and class II types were available, the types were taken from metadata supplied by the sample provider, not from assay-based typing. The samples were drawn from the first 160 participants of the ongoing ImmuneRACE study and from some 1,300 subjects provided by 6 global collaborators. The repertoires were released in a freely available public database intended as a resource for research on the immune response to SARS-CoV-2.

Spanning cysteine to phenylalanine, the CDR3 consists of 13 amino acids. CDR3 DNA is the only sequence kept; it has 39 bases, read in frame from the first base. CDR1 and CDR2 are read off the germline V gene as WSHSY and SAAADI. Trimming accounts for 4 bases at V and 5 bases at J, while the number of junction bases matched to no gene is 2. Summary of the overall study and its limitations: The amount of clinical and demographic metadata varied by source and participant and was provided uncurated.

TCRbeta CDR3 regions were amplified from genomic DNA using the immunoSEQ Assay, a bias-controlled multiplex PCR. Per the original workflow: The number of nucleated cells in each sample was estimated by amplification of reference gene primers within the assay. Sequence reads were collapsed and filtered to measure the absolute abundance of every unique TCRbeta CDR3 rearrangement. For each sample, productive Simpson clonality was calculated as the square root of Simpson's diversity index across productive rearrangements. The immuneACCESS repertoire file appears here via TCRdb, limited to in-frame rearrangements. These files lack a portion of the clones; in checked studies, under half of the deficit traces to unresolved V genes, and the cause of the others is not known. The V and J calls and clone size are taken from that table; D and trimming were inferred from the DNA. The sample table shows 200,000 to 300,000 clones, and about 83% are seen once. Over 4.5% of the sample rests with the top ten.

In this chain, TRBV10-2 is recombined with TRBJ2-5, with TRBD1 matching 9 junction bases. This receptor was identified in a human donor in a cohort sampled during active COVID-19. Sequencing used peripheral blood. The bases read TGCGCCAGCAGTGGGGACAGGGCGGAGACCCAGTACTTC. The encoded protein is CASSGDRAETQYF.